Sequencing of this T cell receptor beta chain was carried out in a study of cytomegalovirus exposure and HLA in healthy donors. As for the study in general: An earlier analysis found 117 million unique TCR beta sequences from 150 million to 200 million T cells.

PCR involved 60 Vbeta and 13 Jbeta primers. Here immunoSEQ multiplex PCR was the method, and the copy in TCRdb shows in-frame clones only, minus some. The sample includes 160,000 or so clones, around 64% seen only once; the top ten take around 2.8%. Whole-study results and caveats: An analysis done earlier found most TCR beta V segments productive about 87% or about 30% of the time. Upon later analysis, TCR association rates were observed to vary by HLA locus, being highest for DRB1 and lowest for HLA-C. Through in vitro validation, three CMV-associated chains were shown to be specific for CMV antigens.

Points on this clone: What it binds is unknown.

Sequenced material: PBMCs. This clonotype was obtained from a woman in her 30s in good health and CMV-seronegative.

The chain's CDR3 is CASSLGSGTLTGELFF. DNA for the CDR3: TGCGCCAGCAGCTTAGGTAGCGGAACTCTCACCGGGGAGCTGTTTTTT. The chain links TRBV5-1 to TRBJ2-2; possible D gene TRBD2, 6 bases. The CDR3 sequence is 16 residues long. V was shortened by 2 bases and J by 4 bases, with 15 bases between the two germline ends. Germline V gene sequence: CDR1 SGHRS, CDR2 YFSETQ.